The 22 T cell receptor beta chains given below trace back to one sample, sequenced in a study of yellow fever vaccine responses in identical twins. One entry per CDR3 protein, called by TCRdb with MiXCR from the RT-PCR reads. The repertoire holds more than 850 distinct CDR3 sequences, with roughly 84% as singletons. The sequenced sample was T cells from blood (PBMCs), unsorted or a sorted subset (not recorded which), obtained before or after yellow fever vaccination (not recorded which). The receptors derive from a woman aged 18-29 years who received the yellow fever vaccine.

The genes are TRBV4-3 and TRBJ1-2, with D hard to call. The V gene lost 4 bases and the J gene lost 3 bases, with 18 bases spanning the gap. Germline assignment: CDR1 LGHNA and CDR2 YSLEER. This CDR3 region has 16 residues. The CDR3 DNA reads as TGCGCCAGCAGCCGACAAGGCCTCTCGATGGACTATGGCTACACCTTC. This gives the protein CASSRQGLSMDYGYTF.

The rearrangement uses TRBV2 and TRBJ2-2; D may be TRBD1 (5 bases). The germline CDR1 and CDR2 sequences are SNHLY and FYNNEI. Trimming took 6 bases from V and 5 from J, leaving 10 bases between them. The CDR3 is 13 amino acids. The CDR3 spells CASRETGTGELFF. In DNA, the CDR3 is TGTGCCAGCAGGGAAACAGGAACCGGGGAGCTGTTTTTT. The whole variable domain, remainder taken from reference TRBV2 and TRBJ2-2, is EPEVTQTPSHQVTQMGQEVILRCVPISNHLYFYWYRQILGQKVEFLVSFYNNEISEKSEIFDDQFSVERPDGSNFTLKIRSTKLEDSAMYFCASRETGTGELFFGEGSRLTVL.

The chain links TRBV18 to TRBJ2-5; D remains unclear. This CDR3 region has 11 residues. Trimming pared 3 bases from V and 1 base from J, leaving 0 bases between. The germline gives CDR1 KGHSH, CDR2 LQKENI. The CDR3 spells CASSPQETQYF. The CDR3 DNA reads as TGTGCCAGCTCACCCCAAGAGACCCAGTACTTC. Together with reference TRBV18 and TRBJ2-5, the CDR3 gives the full variable domain: NAGVMQNPRHLVRRRGQEARLRCSPMKGHSHVYWYRQLPEEGLKFMVYLQKENIIDESGMPKERFSAEFPKEGPSILRIQQVVRGDSAAYFCASSPQETQYFGPGTRLLVL.

The chain has TRBV6-2 or TRBV6-3 and TRBJ2-3; 7 nucleotides align to TRBD1. Trimming cost V 3 bases and J 3 bases; bases outside gene matches: 9. Germline V gene sequence: CDR1 MNHEY, CDR2 SVGEGT. The CDR3 runs 16 residues. The CDR3 DNA follows: TGTGCCAGCAGTTATTTTGTTGACAGGGCAACAGATACGCAGTATTTT. Translated, it gives CASSYFVDRATDTQYF.

This clonotype has more than one count but fewer than ten. The chain carries TRBV20-1 and TRBJ1-5; D gene unclear. V dropped 0 bases and J dropped 4 bases, with 16 bases sitting between them. Germline V gene sequence: CDR1 DFQATT, CDR2 SNEGSKA (reference sequence). The CDR3 is made up of 16 amino acids. The CDR3 loop reads CSARDSRTGFNQPQHF. The CDR3 DNA sequence: TGCAGTGCTAGAGACTCTCGGACGGGTTTTAATCAGCCCCAGCATTTT.

The rearrangement joins TRBV20-1 to TRBJ1-6, with 7 nucleotides matching TRBD1. Per germline, CDR1 DFQATT and CDR2 SNEGSKA (reference sequence). V dropped 6 bases and J dropped 7; count of bases not matched to a gene: 9. The CDR3 runs 14 residues. The CDR3 loop is CSADSGTANSPLHF. The CDR3 DNA reads TGCAGTGCAGACAGCGGGACAGCGAATTCACCCCTCCACTTT.

The chain has TRBV29-1 and TRBJ2-7, with 7 bases identical to TRBD1. Germline V gene lookup returns CDR1 SQVTM and CDR2 ANQGSEA. The CDR3 sequence is 13 residues long. Unmatched junction bases numbered 7, after V lost 5 bases and J lost 3 bases. The CDR3 loop reads CSVTGTEHYEQYF. As DNA, the CDR3 is TGCAGCGTTACCGGGACAGAACACTACGAGCAGTACTTC.

V gene TRBV7-1 combines with J gene TRBJ2-3, with 11 bases matching TRBD2. TRBV7-1 is assigned to the ORF class and has an uncertain function. The CDR3 extends over 16 amino acids. Unmatched junction bases numbered 6, after V lost 3 bases and J lost 4 bases. The CDR3 spells CASSSRLAGPPDTQYF. The DNA for the CDR3 is TGTGCCAGCAGCTCTAGACTAGCGGGGCCCCCAGATACGCAGTATTTT.

The CDR3 here is CASRLVLLGEQFF. The CDR3, as DNA: TGTGCCAGCAGACTAGTTCTCTTGGGTGAGCAGTTCTTC. The rearrangement joins TRBV11-3 to TRBJ2-1; D is possibly TRBD2 (5 bases). The CDR3 spans 13 residues. CDR1 and CDR2 from the germline V gene are SGHNT and YENEEA. Trimming stripped 6 bases from V and 9 bases from J, with 15 bases between.

This clonotype appeared once. J is TRBJ2-1 and V is TRBV12-3 or TRBV12-4; the D is unclear. Trimming left V 3 bases short and J 9 bases short, with 21 bases between. CDR3 size: 16 residues. The CDR3 here is CASSFLATQRTGEQFF. CDR3 nucleotides: TGTGCCAGCAGTTTCCTGGCGACCCAACGAACCGGTGAGCAGTTCTTC.

This chain links TRBV5-1 with TRBJ1-4; D possibly corresponds to TRBD1 (5 bases). The CDR3 contains 13 residues. V gave up 9 bases and J gave up 5 bases, with 14 bases separating them. CDR1 and CDR2 from the germline V gene are SGHRS and YFSETQ. The CDR3 sequence: CAICREMNEKLFF. CDR3 sequence (DNA): TGCGCCATCTGCAGGGAGATGAATGAAAAACTGTTTTTT. The full variable domain, rest sourced from reference TRBV5-1 and TRBJ1-4, is KAGVTQTPRYLIKTRGQQVTLSCSPISGHRSVSWYQQTPGQGLQFLFEYFSETQRNKGNFPGRFSGRQFSNSRSEMNVSTLELGDSALYLCAICREMNEKLFFGSGTQLSVL.

This chain uses TRBV9 with TRBJ2-4; weak D call: TRBD2 (6 bases). The CDR3 contains 15 residues. Trimming removed 3 bases at V and 0 bases at J, with 10 bases between. Germline V gene data show CDR1 as SGDLS and CDR2 as YYNGEE. The CDR3 is CASSAGLLAKNIQYF. As DNA, the CDR3 is TGTGCCAGCAGCGCAGGACTATTAGCCAAAAACATTCAGTACTTC.

This rearrangement joins TRBV2 to TRBJ2-2; 7 bases are a match to TRBD1. The CDR3 totals 17 residues. Losses at the gene ends were 4 bases for V and 1 base for J; bases not matched to a gene: 9. CDR1 SNHLY and CDR2 FYNNEI come from the germline V gene. The CDR3 is CASSGKPGTVNTGELFF. In nucleotides, the CDR3 is TGTGCCAGCAGTGGGAAACCCGGGACAGTGAACACCGGGGAGCTGTTTTTT. The full variable domain, with the rest looked up from reference TRBV2 and TRBJ2-2, is EPEVTQTPSHQVTQMGQEVILRCVPISNHLYFYWYRQILGQKVEFLVSFYNNEISEKSEIFDDQFSVERPDGSNFTLKIRSTKLEDSAMYFCASSGKPGTVNTGELFFGEGSRLTVL.

The rearrangement joins TRBV18 to TRBJ2-1; D unresolved. The CDR3 is made up of 14 amino acids. Germline CDR1 KGHSH, CDR2 LQKENI. Trimming shortened V by 6 bases and J by 5 bases, and 14 bases separated the two germline ends. CDR3 sequence (DNA): TGTGCCAGCTCTAGGTTACACGTAGACAATGAGCAGTTCTTC. It encodes CASSRLHVDNEQFF. Supplemented by reference TRBV18 and TRBJ2-1, the full variable domain reads NAGVMQNPRHLVRRRGQEARLRCSPMKGHSHVYWYRQLPEEGLKFMVYLQKENIIDESGMPKERFSAEFPKEGPSILRIQQVVRGDSAAYFCASSRLHVDNEQFFGPGTRLTVL.

The J gene is TRBJ2-5, the V gene TRBV7-3, with D perhaps TRBD2 (5 bases). This CDR3 region has 16 residues. Between the trimmed V and J ends, which lost 3 bases and 0 bases, there was a span of 14 bases. CDR1 is SGHTA and CDR2 is FQGTGA in the germline V gene. The CDR3 sequence is CASSLTGIKYQETQYF. The CDR3 nucleotides read TGTGCCAGCAGCTTGACGGGAATCAAGTACCAAGAGACCCAGTACTTC.

V gene TRBV5-1 combines with J gene TRBJ2-7; D gene unclear. Germline CDR1 is SGHRS and CDR2 is YFSETQ. This CDR3 is built from 15 residues. The V and J ends lost 1 base and 3 bases respectively, with 14 bases between them. The CDR3 DNA sequence: TGCGCCAGCAGCTTGCGCAGTCAACTAAACTACGAGCAGTACTTC. It yields the protein CASSLRSQLNYEQYF.

This chain joins TRBV12-3 or TRBV12-4 and TRBJ1-1; D gene ambiguous. The CDR3 has 13 residues. Trimming shortened V by 3 bases and J by 1 base, and 6 bases separated the two germline ends. The CDR3 reads CASSFGQNTEAFF. CDR3 sequence (DNA): TGTGCCAGCAGTTTTGGGCAGAACACTGAAGCTTTCTTT.

In DNA, the CDR3 is TGTGCCAGCAGCCCCGGGACTAGCTTCGAGACCCAGTACTTC. It encodes CASSPGTSFETQYF. This chain uses TRBV3-1 with TRBJ2-5; 9 nucleotides match TRBD2. This CDR3 comprises 14 residues. Germline values: CDR1 LGHDT, CDR2 YNNKEL (reference sequence). V shed 4 bases, J shed 5 bases, and the junction held 5 bases outside the gene matches.

In its sample, this clonotype was seen a few times. The rearrangement joins TRBV6-1 to TRBJ2-1; D is perhaps TRBD1 or TRBD2 (6 bases each). V was cut by 6 bases and J by 3 bases, with 18 bases left in between. CDR3 length: 16 amino acids. Germline assignment: CDR1 MNHNS and CDR2 SASEGT. The CDR3 DNA reads as TGTGCCAGCAGGAAGCTCGGGGGCAGCGTCTACAATGAGCAGTTCTTC. It yields the protein CASRKLGGSVYNEQFF.

The chain has TRBV7-6 and TRBJ1-4, with 7 bases matching TRBD1. Trimming took 3 bases from V and 4 from J; bases not matched to a gene: 14. From germline, CDR1 is SGHVS and CDR2 FNYEAQ. The CDR3 totals 18 residues. The CDR3 region is CASSFGYRDSWNNEKLFF. The CDR3 DNA reads as TGTGCCAGCAGCTTCGGGTACAGGGACAGCTGGAATAATGAAAAACTGTTTTTT.

The genes are TRBV12-3 or TRBV12-4 and TRBJ2-7; 8 nucleotides line up with TRBD1. This CDR3 is 14 amino acids long. V dropped 5 bases and J dropped 6; count of bases not matched to a gene: 9. The CDR3 here is CASSPGQGFIEQYF. The CDR3 region has the DNA TGTGCCAGCAGTCCCGGACAGGGTTTTATCGAGCAGTACTTC.

This chain joins TRBV11-1 and TRBJ1-4; the D gene is possibly TRBD1 (5 bases). CDR3 length equals 15 residues. V gave up 6 bases and J gave up 3 bases, with 14 bases separating them. Germline CDR1 SGHAT, CDR2 FQDESV (reference sequence). The CDR3 sequence is CASSLTGDANEKLFF. The CDR3, as DNA: TGTGCCAGCAGTCTGACGGGGGACGCTAATGAAAAACTGTTTTTT.